This T cell receptor beta chain was retrieved from a study of T-cell reconstitution after alpha-beta-depleted transplantation in children. Unique molecular identifiers were built into the TCRbeta library. TCRdb ran MiXCR on the PCR reads and lists one entry per CDR3 protein. This sample has under 85,000 distinct CDR3 sequences, with approximately 18% found just once. Looked up from germline, CDR1 is SGHRS and CDR2 is YFSETQ. Trimming removed 5 bases from V and 8 bases from J; junction bases left unmatched: 9. The CDR3 spans 14 residues. This clonotype was sampled from a male patient under 10 years old who had a stem cell transplant for acute lymphoblastic leukemia, so the T cells may come from the graft donor. Sequences were derived from PBMCs, mostly from graft donor cells, sampled 360 days after TCRalphabeta/CD19-depleted stem cell transplant. The chain joins TRBV5-1 to TRBJ1-4; 7 nucleotides align to TRBD1. The CDR3 sequence: CASRGQTLEEKLFF. The DNA of the CDR3 is TGCGCCAGCAGGGGACAGACCCTGGAGGAAAAACTGTTTTTT.